The 13 T cell receptor beta chains in this list originate from one sample, sequenced in a study of beta chain features in type 1 diabetes. Expressed TCRB transcripts were sequenced, since all the RNA that had been isolated was reverse transcribed. Assay: immunoSEQ multiplex PCR; the TCRdb copy retains only in-frame clones and omits some. The table lists 900,000 or so clones, 17% of them singletons, with 0.02% to 0.03% in the top ten. Material: naive CD4+ T cells from blood. The source of these receptors is a woman between 18 and 30 years old in good health.

V is TRBV28 and J is TRBJ2-7, with 7 nucleotides matching TRBD1. This CDR3 has 15 amino acids. Germline CDR1 is MDHEN and CDR2 is SYDVKM. J lost 2 bases, V lost 6 bases, and 10 bases had no gene match. CDR3 residues: CASSSAAGTAYEQYF. Here the CDR3 DNA reads TGTGCCAGCAGCTCCGCGGCCGGGACAGCCTACGAGCAGTACTTC.

This clone was picked up one time. The chain joins TRBV5-4 to TRBJ2-1; D might be TRBD2 (6 bases). Germline CDR1 and CDR2: SGHNT and YYREEE (reference sequence). V lost 2 bases and J lost 2, with 11 bases in between. The CDR3 is 15 amino acids. The DNA of the CDR3 is TGTGCCAGCAGCTTAGGTAGCGGAACCTACAATGAGCAGTTCTTC. As protein: CASSLGSGTYNEQFF.

This clone was picked up a small number of times. The CDR3: CASSQNLAGMETQYF. CDR3 in DNA: TGTGCCAGCAGTCAAAACCTAGCGGGAATGGAGACCCAGTACTTC. The rearrangement joins TRBV6-1 to TRBJ2-5; 9 positions match TRBD2. Germline V gene sequence: CDR1 MNHNS, CDR2 SASEGT. The CDR3 contains 15 residues. V lost 5 bases to trimming and J lost 5 bases; unmatched junction nucleotides: 9.

This clone was found a few times. V and J are TRBV7-3 and TRBJ2-1; D unclear. V was pared by 3 bases and J by 6 bases, with 9 bases between. The length of the CDR3 is 13 residues. Germline CDR1 is SGHTA and CDR2 is FQGTGA. The CDR3: CASSFSLGNEQFF. CDR3 DNA: TGTGCCAGCAGCTTCTCTCTCGGCAATGAGCAGTTCTTC. The whole variable domain, filled in from reference TRBV7-3 and TRBJ2-1, reads GAGVSQTPSNKVTEKGKYVELRCDPISGHTALYWYRQSLGQGPEFLIYFQGTGAADDSGLPNDRFFAVRPEGSVSTLKIQRTERGDSAVYLCASSFSLGNEQFFGPGTRLTVL.

Only a few counts were recorded for this clone. The rearrangement links TRBV19 to TRBJ1-2; D uncertain. The germline V and J ends were trimmed by 3 bases and 5 bases, with 13 bases remaining between them. The CDR3 length is 14 residues. The germline gives CDR1 LNHDA, CDR2 SQIVND (reference sequence). The CDR3 DNA follows: TGTGCCAGTAGTATCCTGACCTCGGGGTATGGCTACACCTTC. Translation gives CASSILTSGYGYTF.

J is TRBJ2-5 and V is TRBV4-2; 7 positions agree with TRBD2. Germline-derived CDR1 and CDR2 are LGHNA and YNFKEQ. The CDR3 spans 17 residues. The V and J ends lost 3 bases and 5 bases, in that order; junction bases with no gene match: 15. The CDR3 DNA is TGTGCCAGCAGCCACCCCAGGTCGGGCGGGAGTGGGGAGACCCAGTACTTC. Amino acid sequence: CASSHPRSGGSGETQYF.

The chain employs TRBV27 and TRBJ2-2; TRBD2 agrees at 10 bases. The CDR3 length is 17 residues. J was trimmed by 7 bases and V by 5 bases; bases with no gene match: 13. CDR1 MNHEY and CDR2 SMNVEV come from the germline V gene (reference sequence). The CDR3 loop reads CASSTRIAGGRFGELFF. For the CDR3, the DNA is TGTGCCAGCAGTACCAGAATAGCGGGAGGTCGTTTCGGGGAGCTGTTTTTT.

V is TRBV19 and J is TRBJ1-2, with D uncertain. The CDR3 totals 13 residues. V lost 3 bases to trimming and J lost 0 bases, with 5 bases between them. The germline V gene encodes CDR1 LNHDA and CDR2 SQIVND (reference sequence). CDR3 in DNA: TGTGCCAGTAGTATTGTAGCTAACTATGGCTACACCTTC. As protein: CASSIVANYGYTF.

For this clone: The sample has other DNA sequences that encode this CDR3 too. The chain recombines TRBV29-1 with TRBJ2-1, with D perhaps assigned TRBD1 or TRBD2 (6 bases each). Germline-derived CDR1 and CDR2 are SQVTM and ANQGSEA. V dropped 4 bases and J dropped 7 bases, with 8 bases sitting between them. The length of the CDR3 is 11 residues. CDR3 nucleotide sequence: TGCAGCGTTGGGAGGGGGAATGAGCAGTTCTTC. It encodes CSVGRGNEQFF.

This clone was observed a handful of times. The chain combines TRBV27 with TRBJ2-1; D is ambiguous. The CDR3 consists of 12 residues. Germline V gene sequence: CDR1 MNHEY, CDR2 SMNVEV (reference sequence). V was cut by 6 bases and J by 8 bases, with 11 bases left in between. The CDR3 bases are TGTGCCAGCAGCCCAATTGGACATGAGCAGTTCTTC. Translating it yields CASSPIGHEQFF.

The chain links TRBV7-3 to TRBJ2-1, with D unresolved. There are 14 residues in the CDR3. CDR1 is SGHTA and CDR2 is FQGTGA in the germline V gene. V shed 1 base and J shed 10 bases, with 14 bases lying between them. CDR3 protein: CASSLMSSTDEQFF. CDR3 coding DNA: TGTGCCAGCAGCTTAATGTCGTCGACGGACGAGCAGTTCTTC.

This clone was counted between two and nine times. The chain couples TRBV18 to TRBJ2-3, with 7 bases matching TRBD2. J was trimmed by 1 base and V by 3 bases; bases with no gene match: 7. The CDR3 runs 16 residues. In germline, CDR1 is KGHSH, CDR2 LQKENI. CDR3 residues: CASSPLSGAGTDTQYF. The CDR3 DNA follows: TGTGCCAGCTCACCGCTAAGCGGGGCAGGCACAGATACGCAGTATTTT. The whole variable domain, remainder taken from reference TRBV18 and TRBJ2-3, is NAGVMQNPRHLVRRRGQEARLRCSPMKGHSHVYWYRQLPEEGLKFMVYLQKENIIDESGMPKERFSAEFPKEGPSILRIQQVVRGDSAAYFCASSPLSGAGTDTQYFGPGTRLTVL.

There are a few counts of this clone. J is TRBJ2-7 and V is TRBV5-1, with 8 bases identical to TRBD2. The CDR3 runs 14 residues. The germline V gene has CDR1 SGHRS and CDR2 YFSETQ. Trimming took 4 bases from V and 3 from J; bases not matched to a gene: 6. CDR3 residues: CASSISGSVYEQYF. Here the CDR3 DNA reads TGCGCCAGCAGCATAAGCGGGAGCGTCTACGAGCAGTACTTC.